This T cell receptor (beta chain) is drawn from a study of early T cells in non-severe SARS-CoV-2 infection. Background on the study: It was bulk RNA from unsorted whole blood that was sequenced, and the chains were unpaired. Regarding the study as a whole: A preference for anti-spike CD8 responses marked VDJdb matching, which missed private and CD4 specificities.

Each CDR3 protein is one row after TCRdb ran MiXCR on the 5' RACE reads. Of some 64,000 distinct CDR3 sequences listed, around 20% were seen once; the top ten hold approximately 15%. J gave up 4 bases and V 10 bases, and 17 bases lay outside the gene matches. The CDR3 totals 19 residues. The germline gives CDR1 MNHNS, CDR2 SASEGT. As concerns this clonotype: What it binds is unknown.

Sequencing was performed on whole blood, taken at baseline. This clonotype was obtained from an adult who was a healthcare worker with PCR-confirmed SARS-CoV-2 infection or an uninfected control (not recorded which). The V and J genes are TRBV6-1 and TRBJ1-6, with 12 bases identical to TRBD1. The CDR3 DNA is TGTGCCACCACCGCTCCGGGGACAGGGGGCAGGAATTATAATTCACCCCTCCACTTT. It codes for CATTAPGTGGRNYNSPLHF.